Below, one T cell receptor beta chain is given with its context. Its target is unknown. V gave up 2 bases and J gave up 2 bases; unmatched junction bases: 2. Germline V CDR1 and CDR2: MNHNY, SVGAGI (reference sequence). The CDR3 is made up of 15 amino acids. Data came from immunoSEQ multiplex PCR; TCRdb stores just in-frame clones and leaves some out. The sample lists fewer than 70,000 clones; more than 90% were seen once. The data are from a study of graft-versus-host responses after intestinal transplantation. Study context: Once they had received anti-thymocyte globulin induction, all recipients took tacrolimus and steroids for 2 to 4 years. Study findings and constraints: Early declines in HvG clones that occurred post-transplant were associated with peak circulating GvH clone levels. Present in recipient marrow, GvH clones included some that appeared first in ileum or blood.

The chain uses TRBV6-6 and TRBJ1-3; 8 bases match TRBD1. Sequencing used bone marrow, obtained 700 to 750 days after intestinal transplantation. The TCR comes from a human patient who received an intestinal transplant, so some T cells may come from the graft donor. The CDR3 region has the DNA TGTGCCAGCAGTTACATCAGGGGGCCTGGAAACACCATATATTTT. This encodes CASSYIRGPGNTIYF.